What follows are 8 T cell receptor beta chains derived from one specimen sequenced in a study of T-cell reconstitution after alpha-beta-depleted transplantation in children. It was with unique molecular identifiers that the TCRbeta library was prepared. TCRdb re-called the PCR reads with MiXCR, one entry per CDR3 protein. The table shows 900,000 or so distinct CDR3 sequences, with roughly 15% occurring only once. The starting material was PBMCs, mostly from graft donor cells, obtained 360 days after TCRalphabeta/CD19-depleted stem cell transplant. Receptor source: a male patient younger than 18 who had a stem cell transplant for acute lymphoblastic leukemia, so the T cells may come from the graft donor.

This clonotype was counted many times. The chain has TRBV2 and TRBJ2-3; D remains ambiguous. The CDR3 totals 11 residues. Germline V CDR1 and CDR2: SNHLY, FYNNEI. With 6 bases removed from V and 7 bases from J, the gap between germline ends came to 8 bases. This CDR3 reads CASRDEYTQYF. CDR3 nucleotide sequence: TGTGCCAGCAGAGACGAATATACGCAGTATTTT. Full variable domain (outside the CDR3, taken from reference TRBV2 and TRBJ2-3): EPEVTQTPSHQVTQMGQEVILRCVPISNHLYFYWYRQILGQKVEFLVSFYNNEISEKSEIFDDQFSVERPDGSNFTLKIRSTKLEDSAMYFCASRDEYTQYFGPGTRLTVL.

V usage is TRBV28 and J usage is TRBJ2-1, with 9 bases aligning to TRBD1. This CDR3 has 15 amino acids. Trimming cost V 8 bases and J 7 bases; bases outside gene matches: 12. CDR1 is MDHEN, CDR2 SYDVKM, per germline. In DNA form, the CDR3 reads TGTGCCAGCTATACAACAGGGGGCGCTGGGAATGAGCAGTTCTTC. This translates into CASYTTGGAGNEQFF.

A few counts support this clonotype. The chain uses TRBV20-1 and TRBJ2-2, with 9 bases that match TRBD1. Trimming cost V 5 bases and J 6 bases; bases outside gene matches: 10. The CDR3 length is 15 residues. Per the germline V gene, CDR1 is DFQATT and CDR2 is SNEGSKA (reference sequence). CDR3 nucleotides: TGCAGTGCTCCTTTGGGGACAGGGAGGGCCGGGGAGCTGTTTTTT. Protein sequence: CSAPLGTGRAGELFF.

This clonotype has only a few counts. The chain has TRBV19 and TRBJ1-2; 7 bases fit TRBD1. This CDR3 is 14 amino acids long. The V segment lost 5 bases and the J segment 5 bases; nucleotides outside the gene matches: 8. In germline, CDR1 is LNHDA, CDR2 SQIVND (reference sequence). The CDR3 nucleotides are TGTGCCAGTAGTCTCCGACAGGGTGGATATGGCTACACCTTC. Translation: CASSLRQGGYGYTF.

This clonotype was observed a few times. The CDR3: CAWSVTSGSGETQYF. The CDR3 bases are TGTGCCTGGAGTGTGACTAGCGGGAGTGGAGAGACCCAGTACTTC. This rearrangement joins TRBV30 to TRBJ2-5; 12 nucleotides agree with TRBD2. Germline CDR1 and CDR2: GTSNPN and SVGIG (reference sequence). Trimming at V came to 0 bases and at J to 4 bases, leaving 3 bases not matched to a gene. There are 15 residues in the CDR3.

CDR3 residues: CSARDGVSGRNEQFF. CDR3 sequence (DNA): TGCAGTGCTAGAGATGGGGTTAGCGGGAGGAATGAGCAGTTCTTC. The V and J genes are TRBV20-1 and TRBJ2-1; TRBD2 matches at 10 bases. V trimming: 0 bases; J trimming: 7 bases; junction bases outside the gene matches: 6. Per the germline V gene, CDR1 is DFQATT and CDR2 is SNEGSKA (reference sequence). The CDR3 runs to 15 residues.

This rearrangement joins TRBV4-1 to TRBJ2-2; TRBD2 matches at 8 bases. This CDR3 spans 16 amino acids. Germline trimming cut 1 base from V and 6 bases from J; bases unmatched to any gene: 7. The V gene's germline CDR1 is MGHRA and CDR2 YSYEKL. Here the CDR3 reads CASSQVAGTRPGELFF. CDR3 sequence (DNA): TGCGCCAGCAGCCAAGTGGCCGGGACTAGACCCGGGGAGCTGTTTTTT.

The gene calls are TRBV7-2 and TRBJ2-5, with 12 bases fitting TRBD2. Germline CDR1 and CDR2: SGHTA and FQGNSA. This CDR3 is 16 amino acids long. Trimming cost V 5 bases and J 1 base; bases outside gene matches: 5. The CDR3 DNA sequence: TGTGCCAGCAGCCCGGAGACTAGCGGGAGCCAAGAGACCCAGTACTTC. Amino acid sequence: CASSPETSGSQETQYF.